The clone carrying this TCR beta chain came up many times. The time point is: sample taken at primary tumor resection. Donors were under 90 untreated early-stage non-small cell lung cancer patients. Tumor, nontumor lung or frozen PBMC supplied whole RNA that was sequenced unsorted. This sample was taken from a study of spatial heterogeneity in lung cancer. TCRdb re-called the 5' RACE reads through MiXCR, storing one row per CDR3 protein. The table has tens of thousands of distinct CDR3 sequences, 6.5% to 8.5% seen once. Here the sequenced sample was PBMCs, taken at surgery. This sequence originates from a male donor with early-stage non-small cell lung cancer.

The CDR3 region is CASSLGQGEYF. DNA of the CDR3: TGTGCCAGCAGCTTAGGACAGGGGGAGTATTTT. V gene TRBV5-6 combines with J gene TRBJ2-3; 10 bases fit TRBD1. V lost 2 bases, J lost 13 bases, and 1 base stayed unmatched. Germline V lookup: CDR1 SGHDT, CDR2 YYEEEE. This CDR3 region has 11 residues.